The 18 T cell receptor beta chains below all came from one sample that was sequenced in a study of OX40 agonist ivuxolimab in advanced cancers. The assay was immunoSEQ multiplex PCR, and TCRdb's table has in-frame clones only and misses some. The sample has about 90,000 clones, approximately 90% seen once; the top ten hold 6% to 7.5%. The material was CD4+ or CD8+ T cells sorted from blood, obtained in a trial of the OX40 agonist ivuxolimab. These receptors came from an adult with an advanced solid tumor such as melanoma, head and neck, liver or kidney cancer.

The rearrangement joins TRBV5-6 to TRBJ2-1, with D possibly TRBD2 on 7 matching bases. V was shortened by 4 bases and J by 6 bases, with 26 bases between the two germline ends. The germline V gene has CDR1 SGHDT and CDR2 YYEEEE. The CDR3 is 18 amino acids. CDR3 nucleotides: TGTGCCAGCAGCGCACAACCCGGCGCGGGGGCGCGGTTCAATGAGCAGTTCTTC. Amino acid sequence: CASSAQPGAGARFNEQFF.

For the CDR3, the DNA is TGTGCCAGCCTTCGGGGAGCGAACACCGGGGAGCTGTTTTTT. This gives the protein CASLRGANTGELFF. The rearrangement uses TRBV7-9 and TRBJ2-2; maybe TRBD2 (5 bases). Germline V gene sequence: CDR1 SEHNR, CDR2 FQNEAQ (reference sequence). This CDR3 comprises 14 residues. V lost 8 bases to trimming and J lost 0 bases, with 10 bases between them. The complete variable domain, with remaining parts taken from reference TRBV7-9 and TRBJ2-2, reads DTGVSQNPRHKITKRGQNVTFRCDPISEHNRLYWYRQTLGQGPEFLTYFQNEAQLEKSRLLSDRFSAERPKGSFSTLEIQRTEQGDSAMYLCASLRGANTGELFFGEGSRLTVL.

This chain's CDR3 is CASSKGPDGYEQYF. The CDR3 DNA sequence: TGTGCCAGCAGCAAAGGACCGGATGGCTACGAGCAGTACTTC. The chain couples TRBV7-9 to TRBJ2-7; D unresolved. The CDR3 is 14 residues long. CDR1 is SEHNR, CDR2 FQNEAQ, per germline (reference sequence). V lost 5 bases and J lost 3, with 14 bases in between.

This sequence joins TRBV28 and TRBJ1-2; 7 nucleotides match TRBD1. Germline V CDR1 and CDR2: MDHEN, SYDVKM. Trimming at V came to 2 bases and at J to 6 bases, leaving 9 bases not matched to a gene. The length of the CDR3 is 15 residues. This CDR3 reads CASSLRIRTGDGYTF. The CDR3 DNA reads as TGTGCCAGCAGTTTACGCATTCGCACAGGGGATGGCTACACCTTC.

The chain couples TRBV29-1 to TRBJ2-3; no definite D call. CDR3 size: 14 residues. Looked up from germline, CDR1 is SQVTM and CDR2 is ANQGSEA. The V end was cut by 1 base, the J end by 4 bases, with 12 bases between. DNA for the CDR3: TGCAGCGTTGAAGGCCGCTCGAATGCAGATACGCAGTATTTT. Its translation is CSVEGRSNADTQYF.

The chain couples TRBV20-1 to TRBJ2-1, with D perhaps assigned TRBD1 or TRBD2 (5 bases each). This CDR3 contains 11 residues. Trimming took off 4 bases at V and 9 bases at J, with 10 bases between the two ends. Germline loops: CDR1 DFQATT, CDR2 SNEGSKA (reference sequence). The CDR3, as DNA: TGCAGTGCTACGACTGGGGGTGAGCAGTTCTTC. Translating it yields CSATTGGEQFF.

Points on this clone: Sequence at one end of the junction differs from germline and may be a read error. V usage is TRBV2 and J usage is TRBJ2-4; a weak D match, TRBD2 (7 bases). This CDR3 region has 13 residues. Germline values: CDR1 SNHLY, CDR2 FYNNEI. CDR3 coding DNA: TGTGCCAGCCGATCAACGCGGGGGCGCCCCTTTATCTTC. It yields the protein CASRSTRGRPFIF.

J is TRBJ1-1 and V is TRBV10-3; the D gene is possibly TRBD1 (5 bases). This CDR3 contains 13 residues. The V end was cut by 8 bases, the J end by 4 bases, with 14 bases between. CDR1 is ENHRY and CDR2 is SYGVKD in the germline V gene. For the CDR3, the DNA is TGTGCCATCCAGGGCCAAAGGGGCACTGAAGCTTTCTTT. This translates into CAIQGQRGTEAFF.

This chain links TRBV5-1 with TRBJ2-7; the D gene is possibly TRBD2 (5 bases). The V and J ends lost 2 bases and 7 bases respectively, with 16 bases between them. The CDR3 covers 14 residues. Germline-derived CDR1 and CDR2 are SGHRS and YFSETQ. The CDR3 nucleotides read TGCGCCAGCAGCTTTTCGTACGGGGATGGAGAGCAGTACTTC. It translates to CASSFSYGDGEQYF.

The chain is built from TRBV27 and TRBJ2-3; 10 positions match TRBD2. The CDR3 consists of 16 residues. With 7 bases clipped from V and 2 bases from J, the junction kept 9 bases outside the gene matches. Germline V gene sequence: CDR1 MNHEY, CDR2 SMNVEV (reference sequence). The CDR3 loop is CASKGLAVTLTDTQYF. CDR3 coding DNA: TGTGCCAGCAAAGGACTAGCGGTTACACTCACAGATACGCAGTATTTT.

The gene calls are TRBV30 and TRBJ2-1; D unclear. In germline, CDR1 is GTSNPN, CDR2 SVGIG (reference sequence). The CDR3 is 12 amino acids. V was trimmed by 2 bases and J by 8 bases, leaving 10 bases between them. The CDR3 DNA follows: TGTGCCTGGAGTTGGGGTGGTCATGAGCAGTTCTTC. It is translated as CAWSWGGHEQFF.

The CDR3 spells CASRRVAGGTDTQYF. The DNA of the CDR3 is TGTGCCAGCCGAAGGGTAGCGGGAGGCACAGATACGCAGTATTTT. V and J are TRBV2 and TRBJ2-3, with 9 bases aligning to TRBD2. The CDR3 consists of 15 residues. In germline, CDR1 is SNHLY, CDR2 FYNNEI. V lost 8 bases to trimming and J lost 1 base; unmatched junction nucleotides: 7.

The chain uses TRBV4-2 and TRBJ1-2, with TRBD1 identical over 7 bases. This CDR3 region has 15 residues. Germline V gives CDR1 LGHNA, CDR2 YNFKEQ. Losses at the gene ends were 0 bases for V and 7 bases for J; bases not matched to a gene: 8. CDR3 sequence reads: CASSQEKGAVGGYTF. The DNA of the CDR3 is TGTGCCAGCAGCCAAGAAAAGGGGGCGGTTGGTGGCTACACCTTC.

V is TRBV6-6 and J is TRBJ2-1; D is uncertain. Trimming took 0 bases from V and 9 from J, leaving 18 bases between them. CDR1 is MNHNY and CDR2 is SVGAGI in the germline V gene (reference sequence). This CDR3 has 16 amino acids. CDR3: CASSYSASGSSREQFF. The CDR3 nucleotides read TGTGCCAGCAGTTACTCCGCCTCCGGCTCTTCTCGTGAGCAGTTCTTC.

The chain employs TRBV7-9 and TRBJ2-7, with a weak D call TRBD1 (5 bases). Trimming took 1 base from V and 2 from J, leaving 9 bases between them. Germline V CDR1 and CDR2: SEHNR, FQNEAQ (reference sequence). The CDR3 runs 14 residues. CDR3 loop: CASSLDWTTYEQYF. The CDR3 region has the DNA TGTGCCAGCAGCTTAGACTGGACAACCTACGAGCAGTACTTC. Full variable domain (outside the CDR3, taken from reference TRBV7-9 and TRBJ2-7): DTGVSQNPRHKITKRGQNVTFRCDPISEHNRLYWYRQTLGQGPEFLTYFQNEAQLEKSRLLSDRFSAERPKGSFSTLEIQRTEQGDSAMYLCASSLDWTTYEQYFGPGTRLTVT.

The V call is TRBV7-9, the J call TRBJ1-4; D is ambiguous. The germline V gene encodes CDR1 SEHNR and CDR2 FQNEAQ (reference sequence). This CDR3 comprises 15 residues. The ends were cut back, 6 bases at V and 7 bases at J, with 18 bases in the middle. Here the CDR3 reads CASRPDSPGIEKLFF. DNA of the CDR3: TGTGCCAGCAGACCCGATAGTCCGGGGATTGAAAAACTGTTTTTT.

V and J are TRBV6-5 and TRBJ2-7; D is unresolved. The CDR3 runs 11 residues. Trimming pared 0 bases from V and 6 bases from J, leaving 3 bases between. Germline-derived CDR1 and CDR2 are MNHEY and SVGAGI. The CDR3 loop reads CASSYSGEQYF. The DNA for the CDR3 is TGTGCCAGCAGTTACTCAGGCGAGCAGTACTTC.

The CDR3 sequence: CASSGNTGSAVNEQYF. DNA of the CDR3: TGTGCCAGCAGCGGCAACACGGGGAGCGCCGTTAACGAGCAGTACTTC. The chain couples TRBV9 to TRBJ2-7; a weak D match, TRBD2 (5 bases). Trimming removed 3 bases at V and 5 bases at J, with 21 bases between. The CDR3 loop spans 16 amino acids. The germline CDR1 and CDR2 sequences are SGDLS and YYNGEE.